The 26 T cell receptor beta chains presented below share a single source sample, sequenced in a study of T-cell reconstitution after alpha-beta-depleted transplantation in children (dated by TCRdb to between 2015 and 2016). The treatment or condition label on this specimen signifies: allogeneic hematopoietic cell transplantation with graft depleted of TCRalphabeta T cells and CD19 B cells. The method was PCR. This sample was sequenced with an Illumina HiSeq 2500. TCR library preparation used molecular barcoding, with unique molecular identifiers applied to normalize quantification of the TCRbeta repertoire. The raw public data were reprocessed by TCRdb itself: fastp quality trimming at Q25, MiXCR clonotype calling, in-frame beta chains only. Rows with one shared CDR3 protein collapse into an entry with the most common genes and DNA. The sample has almost 600,000 distinct CDR3 sequences on record, 25% to 30% of them singletons. The top ten clonotypes cover approximately 39% of the sample.

The source material was PBMCs, sampled before TCRalphabeta/CD19-depleted stem cell transplant. These receptor sequences come from a boy under three years old with Wiskott-Aldrich syndrome, due to receive a stem cell transplant.

The chain links TRBV10-3 to TRBJ2-5; perhaps D is TRBD1 or TRBD2 (6 bases each). Germline CDR1 is ENHRY and CDR2 is SYGVKD. V was cut by 8 bases and J by 2 bases, with 12 bases left in between. The CDR3 has 13 amino acids. CDR3 region: CAIARGLQETQYF. The CDR3 DNA sequence: TGTGCCATCGCCCGGGGGCTGCAAGAGACCCAGTACTTC.

The rearrangement uses TRBV7-1 and TRBJ2-7; the D is unclear. TRBV7-1 is reported as an ORF; its role is uncertain. This CDR3 is 14 amino acids long. Trimming cost V 6 bases and J 2 bases, with 14 bases left between them. The CDR3 here is CASRSGAVAYEQYF. The CDR3 DNA sequence: TGTGCCAGCAGATCGGGTGCGGTCGCCTACGAGCAGTACTTC.

The rearrangement joins TRBV10-3 to TRBJ2-1, with TRBD2 matching 9 bases. Unmatched junction bases numbered 3, after V lost 3 bases and J lost 0 bases. CDR1 and CDR2 (germline): ENHRY, SYGVKD. The CDR3 consists of 16 residues. This chain's CDR3 is CAISELAGTSYNEQFF. As DNA, the CDR3 is TGTGCCATCAGTGAACTAGCGGGCACCTCCTACAATGAGCAGTTCTTC.

The chain employs TRBV5-1 and TRBJ2-7; no clear D. This CDR3 region has 14 residues. Trimming removed 1 base at V and 2 bases at J, with 10 bases between. Germline CDR1 SGHRS, CDR2 YFSETQ. The CDR3 region has the DNA TGCGCCAGCAGCTTGAGTGAGAGTACCTACGAGCAGTACTTC. Translated, it gives CASSLSESTYEQYF.

The sample holds a few counts of this clonotype. V usage is TRBV7-2 and J usage is TRBJ1-5; 8 bases align to TRBD1. The germline V gene encodes CDR1 SGHTA and CDR2 FQGNSA. The V gene end was trimmed by 5 bases and the J gene end by 1 base; junction bases not matched to a gene: 7. CDR3 length: 16 amino acids. The CDR3 DNA reads as TGTGCCAGCAGCAGCCCACAGGGGGGGAGCAATCAGCCCCAGCATTTT. Amino acids: CASSSPQGGSNQPQHF.

V is TRBV12-3 or TRBV12-4 and J is TRBJ2-7; 9 nucleotides match TRBD2. V lost 4 bases and J lost 4; bases outside the gene matches: 2. This CDR3 has 13 amino acids. The CDR3 DNA reads TGTGCCAGCAGTTCCGCGGGGGGGTACGAGCAGTACTTC. It is translated as CASSSAGGYEQYF.

This rearrangement joins TRBV3-1 to TRBJ2-7, with a weak D call TRBD2 (5 bases). The CDR3 is made up of 15 amino acids. With 0 bases removed from V and 0 bases from J, the gap between germline ends came to 9 bases. Germline lookup yields CDR1 LGHDT and CDR2 YNNKEL (reference sequence). The CDR3 sequence: CASSQERLASYEQYF. As DNA, the CDR3 is TGTGCCAGCAGCCAAGAGCGGCTAGCCTCCTACGAGCAGTACTTC.

This clonotype occurred a few times. This chain connects TRBV20-1 to TRBJ2-4; D perhaps matches TRBD2 (6 bases). The germline V gene has CDR1 DFQATT and CDR2 SNEGSKA (reference sequence). The CDR3 sequence is 13 residues long. V shed 1 base and J shed 7 bases, with 11 bases lying between them. The CDR3 region has the DNA TGCAGTGCTAGAGTTCCCAGCGGGAACATTCAGTACTTC. Its translation: CSARVPSGNIQYF.

The chain is built from TRBV15 and TRBJ1-5; maybe TRBD1 (6 bases). CDR1 and CDR2 from the germline V gene are LNHNV and YYDKDF (reference sequence). V was cut by 0 bases and J by 7 bases, with 7 bases left in between. CDR3 length: 13 residues. The CDR3 region is CATSRDDRQPQHF. DNA of the CDR3: TGTGCCACCAGCAGAGACGACAGGCAGCCCCAGCATTTT.

The rearrangement uses TRBV28 and TRBJ2-1, with 8 bases lining up with TRBD2. Per germline, CDR1 MDHEN and CDR2 SYDVKM. The CDR3 has 15 residues. J lost 8 bases, V lost 3 bases, and 9 bases had no gene match. CDR3 protein: CASSFDPGGLDEQFF. The CDR3 bases are TGTGCCAGCAGTTTCGACCCGGGAGGGCTCGATGAGCAGTTCTTC.

V is TRBV7-8 and J is TRBJ1-5; 11 nucleotides match TRBD1. Germline assignment: CDR1 SGHVS and CDR2 FQNEAQ. Trimming at V came to 4 bases and at J to 0 bases, leaving 5 bases not matched to a gene. The length of the CDR3 is 17 residues. The CDR3 nucleotides are TGTGCCAGCAGCTGGACAGGGGGCAAGGGTAGCAATCAGCCCCAGCATTTT. Protein: CASSWTGGKGSNQPQHF. The full variable domain, rest sourced from reference TRBV7-8 and TRBJ1-5, is GAGVSQSPRYKVAKRGQDVALRCDPISGHVSLFWYQQALGQGPEFLTYFQNEAQLDKSGLPSDRFFAERPEGSVSTLKIQRTQQEDSAVYLCASSWTGGKGSNQPQHFGDGTRLSIL.

This clonotype was recorded a few times. This chain joins TRBV19 and TRBJ2-2, with D perhaps TRBD2 (5 bases). The CDR3 is 16 amino acids. Germline CDR1 is LNHDA and CDR2 is SQIVND (reference sequence). V shed 2 bases and J shed 1 base, with 11 bases lying between them. CDR3 sequence (DNA): TGTGCCAGTAGTATAATTTCTAGCCAGAACACCGGGGAGCTGTTTTTT. Encoded protein: CASSIISSQNTGELFF.

DNA of the CDR3: TGTGCCAGCAGTTACGGCGGGAGTAGGTACAATGAGCAGTTCTTC. Amino acids: CASSYGGSRYNEQFF. The chain links TRBV28 to TRBJ2-1; 7 bases align to TRBD2. The CDR3 loop spans 15 amino acids. CDR1 is MDHEN and CDR2 is SYDVKM in the germline V gene. V shed 4 bases and J 4 bases; nucleotides not matched to a gene: 7.

This chain connects TRBV29-1 to TRBJ2-1; D not certain. Trimming stripped 4 bases from V and 9 bases from J, with 16 bases between. The CDR3 runs to 13 residues. Per germline, CDR1 SQVTM and CDR2 ANQGSEA. The CDR3 spells CSVATSKGGEQFF. Written as DNA, the CDR3 is TGCAGCGTTGCTACTTCAAAAGGCGGTGAGCAGTTCTTC.

The rearrangement uses TRBV7-2 and TRBJ2-7; D is uncertain. The length of the CDR3 is 13 residues. Looked up from germline, CDR1 is SGHTA and CDR2 is FQGNSA. V was pared by 2 bases and J by 4 bases, with 9 bases between. CDR3 sequence reads: CASSLSPRYEQYF. In DNA form, the CDR3 reads TGTGCCAGCAGCTTATCCCCTCGGTACGAGCAGTACTTC.

Only a few counts were recorded for this clonotype. The V and J genes are TRBV20-1 and TRBJ1-5, with a possible D match to TRBD1 (5 bases). The germline V gene encodes CDR1 DFQATT and CDR2 SNEGSKA (reference sequence). CDR3 length: 15 residues. V shed 3 bases and J shed 8 bases, with 20 bases lying between them. The CDR3 here is CSASQDNISRKPQHF. CDR3 coding DNA: TGCAGTGCTAGCCAGGACAATATCTCGCGCAAGCCCCAGCATTTT.

The rearrangement joins TRBV5-1 to TRBJ2-7; D remains unclear. The V end lost 1 base, the J end lost 7 bases, and 12 bases lay between the germline ends. CDR3 size: 13 residues. The germline V gene has CDR1 SGHRS and CDR2 YFSETQ. DNA of the CDR3: TGCGCCAGCAGCTTGAGCAGGAATGGGGAGCAGTACTTC. Protein product: CASSLSRNGEQYF.

V and J are TRBV20-1 and TRBJ2-3; no definite D call. The germline V gene encodes CDR1 DFQATT and CDR2 SNEGSKA (reference sequence). The CDR3 is 14 residues long. V lost 3 bases and J lost 2, with 12 bases in between. Here the CDR3 DNA reads TGCAGTGCTAGCCCTAGAATATTCACAGATACGCAGTATTTT. It specifies CSASPRIFTDTQYF.

The V and J genes are TRBV4-1 and TRBJ2-2; 9 nucleotides align to TRBD2. The CDR3 spans 16 residues. CDR1 is MGHRA and CDR2 is YSYEKL in the germline V gene. Trimming took 1 base from V and 4 from J; bases not matched to a gene: 4. CDR3 coding DNA: TGCGCCAGCAGCCAAGCTAGCGGGGTGAGCACCGGGGAGCTGTTTTTT. Its protein is CASSQASGVSTGELFF.

There are a few counts of this clonotype. The chain couples TRBV20-1 to TRBJ2-7; the D gene could be TRBD1 or TRBD2 (5 bases each). Looked up from germline, CDR1 is DFQATT and CDR2 is SNEGSKA (reference sequence). The CDR3 is 14 amino acids. V lost 7 bases and J 1 base, leaving 17 bases between the germline ends. The CDR3 here is CSGATGTVSYEQYF. In DNA, the CDR3 is TGCAGTGGGGCAACCGGGACCGTTTCCTACGAGCAGTACTTC.

The chain employs TRBV20-1 and TRBJ2-5; D might be TRBD1 (5 bases). Trimming took 1 base from V and 3 from J, leaving 15 bases between them. The germline V gene has CDR1 DFQATT and CDR2 SNEGSKA (reference sequence). CDR3 size: 15 residues. Here the CDR3 reads CSARGEDILKETQYF. CDR3 nucleotides: TGCAGTGCTAGAGGAGAGGACATTCTAAAAGAGACCCAGTACTTC.

In this sample, this clonotype turned up a few times. V and J are TRBV20-1 and TRBJ2-3; 9 positions match TRBD2. The junction had 9 bases not matched to a gene; V was cut back by 7 bases and J by 4 bases. CDR1 DFQATT and CDR2 SNEGSKA come from the germline V gene (reference sequence). The CDR3 covers 14 residues. Here the CDR3 reads CSGSTSGGADTQYF. As DNA, the CDR3 is TGCAGTGGATCGACTAGCGGAGGGGCAGATACGCAGTATTTT.

This chain joins TRBV5-1 and TRBJ2-7; TRBD2 matches 9 bases. Looked up from germline, CDR1 is SGHRS and CDR2 is YFSETQ. The CDR3 is 15 residues long. V was pared by 0 bases and J by 6 bases, with 7 bases of the junction left unmatched. The CDR3 DNA is TGCGCCAGCAGCTTGGAGGTAGCGGGAGTCGGCGAGCAGTACTTC. Amino acid sequence: CASSLEVAGVGEQYF.

The rearrangement uses TRBV30 and TRBJ1-5; D is unresolved. This CDR3 comprises 14 residues. CDR1 and CDR2 (germline): GTSNPN, SVGIG (reference sequence). The germline V and J ends were trimmed by 4 bases and 4 bases, with 14 bases remaining between them. For the CDR3, the DNA is TGTGCCTGGAACCGAGGAGCGATTAATCAGCCCCAGCATTTT. Its translation: CAWNRGAINQPQHF.

The chain recombines TRBV7-9 with TRBJ2-3; 10 bases map to TRBD1. CDR1 is SEHNR, CDR2 FQNEAQ, per germline (reference sequence). The CDR3 length is 15 residues. The ends lost 0 bases at V and 7 bases at J; junction bases unmatched: 4. The CDR3 sequence is CASSLAGTGVHTQYF. In DNA form, the CDR3 reads TGTGCCAGCAGCTTAGCCGGGACAGGGGTGCATACGCAGTATTTT.

This clonotype was picked up a small number of times. CDR3: CSAKPKGRHYEQYF. The CDR3 region has the DNA TGCAGTGCCAAACCAAAGGGGCGGCACTACGAGCAGTACTTC. This chain links TRBV20-1 with TRBJ2-7; weak D call: TRBD1 (5 bases). The germline V gene has CDR1 DFQATT and CDR2 SNEGSKA (reference sequence). The CDR3 has 14 amino acids. Trimming left V 6 bases short and J 3 bases short, with 18 bases between.